This passage covers 18 T cell receptor beta chains from one sample sequenced in a study of human T cells and chemical hapten exposure. Time point specified: pre-sensitization, week 0. Treatment in this sample: therapeutic diphenylcyclopropenone sensitization with weekly scalp DPC. One entry per CDR3 protein results from TCRdb running MiXCR on the RACE reads. The data contain 150,000 to 200,000 distinct CDR3 sequences, around 30% of them singletons. The specimen was whole blood, collected in connection with sensitization to the hapten diphenylcyclopropenone (DPC). Receptors originate from a woman in her twenties or thirties with alopecia areata. Some clones in this sample may be carry-over from other donors' samples.

This clonotype was seen only a few times. The CDR3 DNA reads as TGTGCCAGCAGGGCGGTCGGGGAGCTGTTTTTT. This gives the protein CASRAVGELFF. The chain uses TRBV12-3 or TRBV12-4 and TRBJ2-2; D uncertain. This CDR3 has 11 amino acids. V was cut by 6 bases and J by 7 bases, with 6 bases left in between.

This rearrangement joins TRBV7-9 to TRBJ2-6; D is ambiguous. CDR3 size: 15 residues. Germline loops: CDR1 SEHNR, CDR2 FQNEAQ (reference sequence). Trimming left V 5 bases short and J 0 bases short, with 8 bases between. Here the CDR3 DNA reads TGTGCCAGCAGCCCTCGGGCCTCTGGGGCCAACGTCCTGACTTTC. Amino acids: CASSPRASGANVLTF. Full variable domain (missing parts from reference TRBV7-9 and TRBJ2-6): DTGVSQNPRHKITKRGQNVTFRCDPISEHNRLYWYRQTLGQGPEFLTYFQNEAQLEKSRLLSDRFSAERPKGSFSTLEIQRTEQGDSAMYLCASSPRASGANVLTFGAGSRLTVL.

This clonotype turned up a few times. The rearrangement joins TRBV4-3 to TRBJ1-1, with TRBD1 matching over 7 bases. V shed 4 bases and J 1 base; nucleotides not matched to a gene: 6. The germline V gene has CDR1 LGHNA and CDR2 YSLEER. CDR3 length: 15 residues. Here the CDR3 DNA reads TGCGCCAGCAGCCTCACAGGGGAGCCGAACACTGAAGCTTTCTTT. Its translation is CASSLTGEPNTEAFF.

The chain carries TRBV7-2 and TRBJ2-3, with TRBD1 matching 8 bases. The junction had 7 bases not matched to a gene; V was cut back by 8 bases and J by 3 bases. Germline CDR1 is SGHTA and CDR2 is FQGNSA. The CDR3 totals 14 residues. CDR3 sequence reads: CASRDRGGTDTQYF. Written as DNA, the CDR3 is TGTGCCAGCCGAGACAGGGGCGGGACAGATACGCAGTATTTT.

The chain recombines TRBV29-1 with TRBJ2-1; 13 nucleotides line up with TRBD2. The CDR3 has 15 amino acids. V lost 6 bases, J lost 0 bases, and 2 bases stayed unmatched. Germline CDR1 is SQVTM and CDR2 is ANQGSEA. CDR3 in amino acids: CSVGTSGTSYNEQFF. The CDR3 DNA reads TGCAGCGTCGGGACTAGCGGGACCTCCTACAATGAGCAGTTCTTC.

The chain carries TRBV6-2 or TRBV6-3 and TRBJ2-4; D is uncertain. Germline CDR1 and CDR2: MNHEY and SVGEGT. This CDR3 has 13 amino acids. With 7 bases removed from V and 0 bases from J, the gap between germline ends came to 7 bases. CDR3 DNA sequence: TGTGCCAGCATGGCCCCAGCCAAAAACATTCAGTACTTC. Amino acid sequence: CASMAPAKNIQYF.

V is TRBV4-1 and J is TRBJ2-1, with 10 bases lining up with TRBD2. Trimming removed 4 bases from V and 10 bases from J; junction bases left unmatched: 7. CDR1 is MGHRA and CDR2 is YSYEKL in the germline V gene. There are 14 residues in the CDR3. The CDR3 DNA reads as TGCGCCAGCAGCCTGGGGCTAGCGGGAGAGGAGCAGTTCTTC. Translation gives CASSLGLAGEEQFF.

This rearrangement joins TRBV6-5 to TRBJ1-6, with unresolved D. V lost 4 bases and J 8 bases, leaving 15 bases between the germline ends. The CDR3 extends over 15 amino acids. From germline, CDR1 is MNHEY and CDR2 SVGAGI. The CDR3 nucleotides are TGTGCCAGCAGTTCCCCACGGGCCGGGGATTCACCCCTCCACTTT. This sequence encodes CASSSPRAGDSPLHF.

V is TRBV20-1 and J is TRBJ2-5; TRBD1 matches 7 bases. V trimming: 6 bases; J trimming: 1 base; junction bases outside the gene matches: 5. CDR3 length: 13 residues. Germline lookup yields CDR1 DFQATT and CDR2 SNEGSKA (reference sequence). CDR3 in DNA: TGCAGTGCGGTTGGGACAGCCCAAGAGACCCAGTACTTC. Amino acids: CSAVGTAQETQYF.

There are a few counts of this clonotype. The chain joins TRBV6-7 to TRBJ1-2; TRBD1 might be the D (6 bases). TRBV6-7 belongs to the ORF category, with a function that is uncertain. CDR3 length equals 14 residues. V was clipped by 6 bases and J by 3 bases, with 14 bases between them. The CDR3 loop is CASSPRPGDYGYTF. CDR3 DNA sequence: TGTGCCAGCAGCCCCAGGCCAGGGGACTATGGCTACACCTTC.

The V and J genes are TRBV28 and TRBJ1-5, with 9 positions matching TRBD1. CDR1 is MDHEN and CDR2 is SYDVKM in the germline V gene. J gave up 0 bases and V 5 bases, and 17 bases lay outside the gene matches. This CDR3 comprises 20 residues. The CDR3 reads CASSQLKTGGRLASNQPQHF. CDR3 bases: TGTGCCAGCAGTCAGCTAAAGACAGGGGGTAGACTAGCTAGCAATCAGCCCCAGCATTTT.

The J gene is TRBJ2-1, the V gene TRBV20-1; tentative D call: TRBD2 (6 bases). Germline V gives CDR1 DFQATT, CDR2 SNEGSKA (reference sequence). The CDR3 totals 15 residues. V was clipped by 3 bases and J by 3 bases, with 15 bases between them. The CDR3 nucleotides are TGCAGTGCTAGCGGCCCGGGACTGTACTACAATGAGCAGTTCTTC. This translates into CSASGPGLYYNEQFF.

This sequence joins TRBV7-3 and TRBJ1-2, with D maybe TRBD1 (6 bases). With 5 bases removed from V and 7 bases from J, the gap between germline ends came to 14 bases. Germline V CDR1 and CDR2: SGHTA, FQGTGA. CDR3 length: 13 amino acids. DNA for the CDR3: TGTGCCAGCAGCCCGGGAACAGGGTCTGGCTACACCTTC. Translation gives CASSPGTGSGYTF.

V gene TRBV29-1 combines with J gene TRBJ1-3; D possibly corresponds to TRBD1 (5 bases). V was pared by 3 bases and J by 9 bases, with 9 bases between. CDR3 size: 11 residues. Germline V gene sequence: CDR1 SQVTM, CDR2 ANQGSEA. The CDR3 bases are TGCAGCGTTGATCTCGGGGGCACCATATATTTT. Protein sequence: CSVDLGGTIYF.

This clonotype was seen more than once but under ten times. CDR3 coding DNA: TGTGCCACCAGCAGAGTCAAGGGGGAATATGGCTACACCTTC. Amino acids: CATSRVKGEYGYTF. The chain uses TRBV15 and TRBJ1-2; the D gene is possibly TRBD1 (6 bases). The CDR3 length is 14 residues. The V gene lost 1 base and the J gene lost 5 bases, with 11 bases spanning the gap. Germline-derived CDR1 and CDR2 are LNHNV and YYDKDF (reference sequence).

This rearrangement joins TRBV7-2 to TRBJ2-5; tentatively, D is TRBD2 (6 bases). Germline V gene lookup returns CDR1 SGHTA and CDR2 FQGNSA. Deletions cut 5 bases from V and 3 bases from J, with 16 bases between. The CDR3 has 15 amino acids. CDR3 DNA sequence: TGTGCCAGCAGCACCAACCTAGGAGGGGAAGAGACCCAGTACTTC. Translating it yields CASSTNLGGEETQYF.

V is TRBV7-2 and J is TRBJ2-7; 7 nucleotides line up with TRBD2. Looked up from germline, CDR1 is SGHTA and CDR2 is FQGNSA. The V segment lost 5 bases and the J segment 2 bases; nucleotides outside the gene matches: 3. The CDR3 runs 13 residues. CDR3 DNA: TGTGCCAGCAGCGCGACTAGCCCCTACGAGCAGTACTTC. It is translated as CASSATSPYEQYF.

The genes are TRBV7-3 and TRBJ2-2; 10 positions match TRBD2. V lost 5 bases and J lost 7; bases outside the gene matches: 7. Germline V gene sequence: CDR1 SGHTA, CDR2 FQGTGA. This CDR3 is 15 amino acids long. CDR3 DNA sequence: TGTGCCAGCAGCCTGCTAGCGGGAGAAGGCGGGGAGCTGTTTTTT. It specifies CASSLLAGEGGELFF.